This TCR beta chain comes out of a study of blood T cell repertoires in COVID-19. V gave up 6 bases and J gave up 5 bases; unmatched junction bases: 9. The V gene's germline CDR1 is LGHDT and CDR2 YNNKEL (reference sequence). CDR3 length equals 15 residues. Authors' data handling: By means of reference gene primer amplification, nucleated cell counts were estimated. This table comes from immunoSEQ multiplex PCR, and its TCRdb copy is limited to in-frame clones, with some not included. The V and J calls and clone size were taken over from that table, and D and trimming were inferred from the DNA. The repertoire holds about 410,000 clones, with just under 90% as singletons. The study recruited people aged about 18 to 95 years across more than 20 US areas. Participants had their cohort set by participant-reported clinical history. Each recovered donor of Cohort 3 presented with two negative PCRs, clearance, or symptom resolution.

The sample consisted of PBMCs or T cells enriched from blood (not recorded which). This TCR derives from a woman in her 30s who had recovered from COVID-19. The V gene is TRBV3-1 (or the pseudogene TRBV3-2), the J gene TRBJ2-3; 9 bases line up with TRBD2. CDR3 sequence reads: CASRSLAGSGDTQYF. CDR3 coding DNA: TGTGCCAGCAGATCCCTAGCGGGGTCTGGAGATACGCAGTATTTT.